This T cell receptor beta chain was profiled in a study of shared clonotypes between healthy human individuals. Study in general: A few men and a couple of women, aged 18 to 49, were donors.

This clone was detected a few times. Antigen specificity is unknown. The CDR3 covers 16 residues. V lost 6 bases and J lost 0, with 15 bases in between. The germline V gene encodes CDR1 LNHDA and CDR2 SQIVND (reference sequence). TCRdb's table, derived via immunoSEQ multiplex PCR, lists solely in-frame clones and lacks some. The top ten hold approximately 0.56% of the sample, which has approximately 1,000,000 clones, 75% to 85% seen once. General study results and limits: Generation probabilities of non-shared clonotypes were lower (relative to those shared by all four donors). Sampling used blood alone; tissue repertoires probably differ.

The sequence derives from a man in his late teens or twenties in good health. Some clones in this sample may be carry-over from other donors' samples. The sample was memory CD4+ T cells from PBMCs. Subset specified: CD45RA-negative fraction. This chain connects TRBV19 to TRBJ1-3; D gene uncertain. The CDR3 reads CASRPEGLRSGNTIYF. The CDR3 region has the DNA TGTGCCAGTAGGCCGGAAGGACTTCGCTCTGGAAACACCATATATTTT.